This TCR beta chain came from a study of blood T cell repertoires in COVID-19. Study-wide background: Acute and convalescent COVID-19 samples came from the United States, Italy and Spain. PBMCs, B-cell-depleted T cells, or T cells were the source of the cDNA or gDNA that made up the material.

In the original processing: Estimates of nucleated cell counts were drawn from the amplification of reference gene primers. Assay used: immunoSEQ multiplex PCR; TCRdb lists only in-frame clones, some missing. V and J calls and clone size are as listed in that table; D and trimming were resolved from the DNA. The repertoire consists of 250,000 to 300,000 clones, with roughly 85% occurring once and the leading ten covering about 5.1%. V shed 6 bases and J shed 0 bases, with 18 bases lying between them. The CDR3 covers 17 residues. The sequencing input was peripheral blood. This receptor was taken from a middle-aged man with active or convalescent COVID-19. This chain connects TRBV23-1 to TRBJ1-3, with D hard to call. TRBV23-1 is labeled an ORF, and its function is uncertain. The CDR3 loop reads CASSGLNPDSSGNTIYF. The DNA of the CDR3 is TGCGCCAGCAGCGGTCTCAACCCTGACTCCTCTGGAAACACCATATATTTT.